The source of this TCR beta chain is a study of blood T cells in healthy people across ages. Across the whole study: About one barcoded beta molecule per two T cells was the capture yield of template switching.

Unmatched junction bases numbered 14, after V lost 4 bases and J lost 4 bases. Per germline, CDR1 SGHTA and CDR2 FQGNSA. This CDR3 region has 17 residues. Primed by a sample-barcoded 5' primer and a J-beta primer mix, a second PCR proceeded for roughly 6 to 12 cycles. Each cDNA molecule, via a template-switch adaptor with 12 random nucleotides, was tagged. TCRdb reprocessed the 5' RACE reads via MiXCR and lists one record per CDR3 protein. The sample carries about 680,000 distinct CDR3 sequences, 45% to 50% recorded once. The sample consisted of blood. This chain joins TRBV7-2 and TRBJ2-7; 9 nucleotides agree with TRBD1. This clonotype was sampled from a woman aged 55-69 years in good health. The DNA of the CDR3 is TGTGCCAGCAGCTCACCCCTCGCGACAGGGGGTTCTTACGAGCAGTACTTC. Amino acid sequence: CASSSPLATGGSYEQYF.